This T cell receptor beta chain was recovered during a study of OX40 agonist ivuxolimab in advanced cancers. Produced via immunoSEQ multiplex PCR; TCRdb's table is partial and in-frame only. The sample shows 95,000 to 150,000 clones, roughly 90% of them seen only once. Source: CD4+ or CD8+ T cells sorted from blood, taken in a trial of the OX40 agonist ivuxolimab. The receptor was isolated from an adult with an advanced solid tumor such as melanoma, head and neck, liver or kidney cancer.

The CDR3 spells CASSLGLALPNSYEQYF. DNA for the CDR3: TGTGCCAGCAGCCTGGGACTAGCGCTTCCGAACTCCTACGAGCAGTACTTC. This chain joins TRBV13 and TRBJ2-7, with 10 bases that match TRBD2. After removal of 5 bases from V and 0 bases from J, the junction contained 10 bases not matched to a gene. This CDR3 region has 17 residues. Looked up from germline, CDR1 is PRHDT and CDR2 is FYEKMQ (reference sequence).